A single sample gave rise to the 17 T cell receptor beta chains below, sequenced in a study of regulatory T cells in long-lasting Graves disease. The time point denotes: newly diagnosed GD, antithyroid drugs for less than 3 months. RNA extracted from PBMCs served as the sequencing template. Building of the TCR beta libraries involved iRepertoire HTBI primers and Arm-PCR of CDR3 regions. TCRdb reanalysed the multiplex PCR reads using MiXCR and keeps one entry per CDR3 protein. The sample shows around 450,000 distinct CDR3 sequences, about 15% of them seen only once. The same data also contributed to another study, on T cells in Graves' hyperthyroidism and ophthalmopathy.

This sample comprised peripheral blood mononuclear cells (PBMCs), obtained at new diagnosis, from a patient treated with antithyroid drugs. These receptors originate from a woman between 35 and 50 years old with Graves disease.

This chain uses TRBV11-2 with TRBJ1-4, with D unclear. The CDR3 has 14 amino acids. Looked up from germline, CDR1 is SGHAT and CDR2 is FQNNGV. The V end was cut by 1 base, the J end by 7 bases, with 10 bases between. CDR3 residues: CASSLAGSSEKLFF. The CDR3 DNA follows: TGTGCCAGCAGCTTAGCAGGTTCAAGTGAAAAACTGTTTTTT.

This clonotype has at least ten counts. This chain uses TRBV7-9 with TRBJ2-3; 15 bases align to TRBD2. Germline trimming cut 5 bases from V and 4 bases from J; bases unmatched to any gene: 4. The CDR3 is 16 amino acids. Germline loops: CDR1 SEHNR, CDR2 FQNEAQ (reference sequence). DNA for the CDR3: TGTGCCAGCAGCGCAGGACTAGCGGGAGGGTCAGATACGCAGTATTTT. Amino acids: CASSAGLAGGSDTQYF.

This CDR3 is CASSIAGSTPRADTQYF. CDR3 nucleotide sequence: TGTGCCAGTAGTATAGCGGGAAGCACCCCCCGCGCAGATACGCAGTATTTT. V gene TRBV19 combines with J gene TRBJ2-3; D is perhaps TRBD2 (5 bases). There are 17 residues in the CDR3. V was cut by 1 base and J by 4 bases, with 18 bases left in between. Germline V gene sequence: CDR1 LNHDA, CDR2 SQIVND (reference sequence).

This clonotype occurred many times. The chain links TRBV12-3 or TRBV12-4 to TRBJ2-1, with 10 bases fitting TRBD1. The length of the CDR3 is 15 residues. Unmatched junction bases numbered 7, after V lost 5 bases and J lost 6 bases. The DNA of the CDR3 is TGTGCCAGCAGTAAGGGACAGGGGATAAGCAATGAGCAGTTCTTC. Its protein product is CASSKGQGISNEQFF.

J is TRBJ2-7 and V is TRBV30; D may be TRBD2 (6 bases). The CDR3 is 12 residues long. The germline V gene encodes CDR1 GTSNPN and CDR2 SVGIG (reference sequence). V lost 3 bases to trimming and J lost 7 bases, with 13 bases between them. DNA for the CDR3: TGTGCCTGGAGAGGAGGGCCAGGGGAGCAGTACTTC. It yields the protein CAWRGGPGEQYF. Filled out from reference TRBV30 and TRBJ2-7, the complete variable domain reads SQTIHQWPATLVQPVGSPLSLECTVEGTSNPNLYWYRQAAGRGLQLLFYSVGIGQISSEVPQNLSASRPQDRQFILSSKKLLLSDSGFYLCAWRGGPGEQYFGPGTRLTVT.

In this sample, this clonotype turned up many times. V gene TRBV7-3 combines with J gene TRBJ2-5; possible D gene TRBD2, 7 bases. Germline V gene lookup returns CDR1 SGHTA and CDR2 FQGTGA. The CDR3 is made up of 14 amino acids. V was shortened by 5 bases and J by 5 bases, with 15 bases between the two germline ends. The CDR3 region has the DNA TGTGCCAGCAGCCCGGGCGGGGGCGAGGAGACCCAGTACTTC. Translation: CASSPGGGEETQYF. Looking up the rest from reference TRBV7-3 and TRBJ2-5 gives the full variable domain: GAGVSQTPSNKVTEKGKYVELRCDPISGHTALYWYRQSLGQGPEFLIYFQGTGAADDSGLPNDRFFAVRPEGSVSTLKIQRTERGDSAVYLCASSPGGGEETQYFGPGTRLLVL.

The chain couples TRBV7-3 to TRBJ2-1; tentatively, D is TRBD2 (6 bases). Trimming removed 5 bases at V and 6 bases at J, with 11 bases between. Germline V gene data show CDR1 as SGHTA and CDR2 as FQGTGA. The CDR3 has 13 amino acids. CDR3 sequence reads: CASSPPGVNEQFF. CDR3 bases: TGTGCCAGCAGCCCCCCGGGGGTCAATGAGCAGTTCTTC.

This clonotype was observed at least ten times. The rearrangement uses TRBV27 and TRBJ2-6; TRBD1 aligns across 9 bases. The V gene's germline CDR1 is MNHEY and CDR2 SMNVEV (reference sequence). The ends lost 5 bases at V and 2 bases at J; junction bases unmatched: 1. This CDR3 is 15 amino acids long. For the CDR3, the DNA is TGTGCCAGCAGTAGGACAGGGGCTGGGGCCAACGTCCTGACTTTC. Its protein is CASSRTGAGANVLTF.

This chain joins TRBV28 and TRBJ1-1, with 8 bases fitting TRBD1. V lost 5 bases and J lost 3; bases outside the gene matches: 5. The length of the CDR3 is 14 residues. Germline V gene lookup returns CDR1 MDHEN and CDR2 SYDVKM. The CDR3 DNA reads TGTGCCAGCAGTCCTCCGGGACAGGACACTGAAGCTTTCTTT. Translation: CASSPPGQDTEAFF.

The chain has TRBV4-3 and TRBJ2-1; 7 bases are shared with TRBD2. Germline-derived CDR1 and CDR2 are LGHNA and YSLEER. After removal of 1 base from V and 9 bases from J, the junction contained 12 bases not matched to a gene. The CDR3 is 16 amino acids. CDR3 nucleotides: TGCGCCAGCAGCCAAGGTAAAGCGGGGAGGTATGGTGAGCAGTTCTTC. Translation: CASSQGKAGRYGEQFF.

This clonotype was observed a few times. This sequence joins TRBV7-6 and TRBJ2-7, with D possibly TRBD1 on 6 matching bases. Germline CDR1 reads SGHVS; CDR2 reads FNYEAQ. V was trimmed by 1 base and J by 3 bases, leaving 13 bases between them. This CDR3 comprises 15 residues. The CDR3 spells CASSLGSGANYEQYF. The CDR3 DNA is TGTGCCAGCAGCTTAGGGTCAGGGGCGAACTACGAGCAGTACTTC.

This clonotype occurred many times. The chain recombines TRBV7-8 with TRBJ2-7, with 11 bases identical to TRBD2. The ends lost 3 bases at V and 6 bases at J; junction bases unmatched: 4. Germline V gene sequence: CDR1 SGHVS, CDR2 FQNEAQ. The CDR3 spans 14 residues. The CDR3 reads CASSFTSGRTEQYF. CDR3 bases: TGTGCCAGCAGCTTCACTAGCGGGAGAACCGAGCAGTACTTC. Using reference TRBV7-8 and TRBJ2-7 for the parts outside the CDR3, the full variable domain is GAGVSQSPRYKVAKRGQDVALRCDPISGHVSLFWYQQALGQGPEFLTYFQNEAQLDKSGLPSDRFFAERPEGSVSTLKIQRTQQEDSAVYLCASSFTSGRTEQYFGPGTRLTVT.

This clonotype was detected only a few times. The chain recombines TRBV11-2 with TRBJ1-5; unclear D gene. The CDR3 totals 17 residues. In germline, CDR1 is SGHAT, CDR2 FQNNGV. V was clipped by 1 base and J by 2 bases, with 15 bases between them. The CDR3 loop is CASSLGGLGGGNQPQHF. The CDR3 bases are TGTGCCAGCAGCTTAGGAGGTTTAGGTGGAGGCAATCAGCCCCAGCATTTT.

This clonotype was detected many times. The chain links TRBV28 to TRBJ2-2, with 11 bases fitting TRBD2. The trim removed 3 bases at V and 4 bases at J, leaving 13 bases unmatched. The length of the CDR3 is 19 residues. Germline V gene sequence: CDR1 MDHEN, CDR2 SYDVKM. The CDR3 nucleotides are TGTGCCAGCAGTTTGAGTCTTACTAGCGGGAGTTTAATCACCGGGGAGCTGTTTTTT. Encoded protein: CASSLSLTSGSLITGELFF.

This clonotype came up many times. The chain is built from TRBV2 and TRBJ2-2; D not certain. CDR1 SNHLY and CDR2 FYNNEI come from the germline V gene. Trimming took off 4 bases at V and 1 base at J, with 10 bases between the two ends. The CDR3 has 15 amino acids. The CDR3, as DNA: TGTGCCAGCAGTGGCCCCGCTAGGAACACCGGGGAGCTGTTTTTT. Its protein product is CASSGPARNTGELFF.

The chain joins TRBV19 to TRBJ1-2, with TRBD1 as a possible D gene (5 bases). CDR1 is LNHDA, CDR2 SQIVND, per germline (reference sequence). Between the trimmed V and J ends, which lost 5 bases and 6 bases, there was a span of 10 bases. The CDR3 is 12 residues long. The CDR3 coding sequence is TGTGCCAGTAGTGTTGGCAGGGATGGCTACACCTTC. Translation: CASSVGRDGYTF.

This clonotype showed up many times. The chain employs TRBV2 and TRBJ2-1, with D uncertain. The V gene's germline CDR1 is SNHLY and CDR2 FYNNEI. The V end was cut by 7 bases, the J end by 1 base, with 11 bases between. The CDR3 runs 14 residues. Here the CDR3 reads CASTLLKSYNEQFF. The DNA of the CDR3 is TGTGCCAGCACTCTACTAAAATCCTACAATGAGCAGTTCTTC.